Shown below are 15 T cell receptor beta chains from a single sample sequenced in a study of ipilimumab plus nivolumab after autologous stem cell transplantation. Repertoires were generated with immunoSEQ multiplex PCR, while TCRdb's copy carries only in-frame clones and drops some. Of about 12,000 clones detected, roughly 75% appear once; the ten largest clones hold approximately 11%. The sample in question was PBMCs, obtained in a trial of ipilimumab plus nivolumab as post-transplant consolidation. The source of these receptors is a male donor with multiple myeloma.

The rearrangement joins TRBV6-5 to TRBJ1-1; the D gene is possibly TRBD1 (5 bases). CDR3 length: 15 residues. With 6 bases removed from V and 4 bases from J, the gap between germline ends came to 18 bases. The germline gives CDR1 MNHEY, CDR2 SVGAGI. The CDR3: CASSRQGAWATEAFF. The CDR3 DNA sequence: TGTGCCAGCAGCCGTCAGGGAGCATGGGCCACTGAAGCTTTCTTT.

This sequence joins TRBV25-1 and TRBJ1-6, with TRBD1 identical over 7 bases. The CDR3 length is 18 residues. Germline CDR1 and CDR2: MGHDK and SYGVNS. Germline trimming cut 1 base from V and 7 bases from J; bases unmatched to any gene: 13. The CDR3 protein is CASSEWRGSRGKNSPLHF. The CDR3 DNA is TGTGCCAGCAGTGAATGGAGAGGTTCCAGGGGGAAGAATTCACCCCTCCACTTT.

The rearrangement joins TRBV19 to TRBJ2-5, with 9 bases identical to TRBD1. Trimming cost V 3 bases and J 1 base; bases outside gene matches: 3. The germline V gene encodes CDR1 LNHDA and CDR2 SQIVND (reference sequence). The CDR3 is made up of 15 amino acids. CDR3 DNA sequence: TGTGCCAGTAGTATGCCGACAGGGGGCCAAGAGACCCAGTACTTC. Protein sequence: CASSMPTGGQETQYF.

The CDR3 spells CASSLSQGTYHEQYF. The CDR3 DNA follows: TGTGCCAGCAGTTTATCCCAGGGGACTTACCACGAGCAGTACTTC. The V call is TRBV27, the J call TRBJ2-7; D possibly uses TRBD1 or TRBD2 (6 bases each). The CDR3 spans 15 residues. The V and J ends lost 0 bases and 5 bases respectively, with 14 bases between them. Germline CDR1 MNHEY, CDR2 SMNVEV (reference sequence).

This chain links TRBV4-3 with TRBJ1-1, with 7 bases matching TRBD1. V was clipped by 4 bases and J by 7 bases; unmatched bases: 9. Germline CDR1 LGHNA, CDR2 YSLEER. CDR3 size: 14 residues. In nucleotides, the CDR3 is TGCGCCAGCAGCCCGACAGGGAGGTCGGATGAAGCTTTCTTT. Translating gives CASSPTGRSDEAFF.

The J gene is TRBJ2-5, the V gene TRBV9; possible D gene TRBD1, 6 bases. V shed 5 bases and J shed 6 bases, with 14 bases lying between them. Per the germline V gene, CDR1 is SGDLS and CDR2 is YYNGEE. The CDR3 sequence is 13 residues long. The DNA of the CDR3 is TGTGCCAGCAGTGCCGGGACATCCAAGACCCAGTACTTC. Encoded protein: CASSAGTSKTQYF. Looking up the rest from reference TRBV9 and TRBJ2-5 gives the full variable domain: DSGVTQTPKHLITATGQRVTLRCSPRSGDLSVYWYQQSLDQGLQFLIQYYNGEERAKGNILERFSAQQFPDLHSELNLSSLELGDSALYFCASSAGTSKTQYFGPGTRLLVL.

This chain links TRBV28 with TRBJ1-1, with 7 bases matching TRBD1. The junction had 5 bases not matched to a gene; V was cut back by 6 bases and J by 1 base. Germline CDR1 MDHEN, CDR2 SYDVKM. CDR3 length: 14 residues. The CDR3 DNA reads as TGTGCCAGCAGCACGGGACAGAGGAACACTGAAGCTTTCTTT. This encodes CASSTGQRNTEAFF.

The V gene is TRBV9, the J gene TRBJ1-2; D is possibly TRBD1 (5 bases). Between the trimmed V and J ends, which lost 3 bases and 4 bases, there was a span of 16 bases. The germline CDR1 and CDR2 sequences are SGDLS and YYNGEE. The CDR3 sequence is 15 residues long. The chain's CDR3 is CASSDLSAGAYGYTF. The CDR3 bases are TGTGCCAGCAGCGACTTATCGGCCGGGGCCTATGGCTACACCTTC.

Points on this clone: Mismatch with germline at one junction end may stem from a read error. The rearrangement uses TRBV7-6 and TRBJ2-1; 12 bases match TRBD2. In germline, CDR1 is SGHVS, CDR2 FNYEAQ. The CDR3 has 15 amino acids. CDR3 sequence (DNA): TGTCCCAGCAGCCCCCCTAGCGGGGGGGCCCCTGAGCAGTTCTTC. This sequence encodes CPSSPPSGGAPEQFF.

This clone has only a few counts. The chain joins TRBV7-6 to TRBJ2-1, with D tentatively TRBD1 (8 bases). The CDR3 sequence is 13 residues long. V dropped 3 bases and J dropped 8 bases, with 11 bases sitting between them. Looked up from germline, CDR1 is SGHVS and CDR2 is FNYEAQ. CDR3 coding DNA: TGTGCCAGCAGCTTTACAGGGGGGGATGAGCAGTTCTTC. Translation: CASSFTGGDEQFF.

This clone was counted once. The rearrangement joins TRBV11-2 to TRBJ1-1; D perhaps matches TRBD1 (5 bases). CDR1 and CDR2 from the germline V gene are SGHAT and FQNNGV. Between the trimmed V and J ends, which lost 0 bases and 8 bases, there was a span of 10 bases. The length of the CDR3 is 13 residues. The CDR3 sequence is CASSLDRQTEAFF. CDR3 DNA: TGTGCCAGCAGCTTAGATCGACAGACGGAAGCTTTCTTT.

The chain uses TRBV5-4 and TRBJ2-7; 7 bases are a match to TRBD2. The V gene end was trimmed by 0 bases and the J gene end by 5 bases; junction bases not matched to a gene: 11. The CDR3 contains 16 residues. Germline CDR1 SGHNT, CDR2 YYREEE (reference sequence). This CDR3 is CASSLGQKRGVDEQYF. The DNA for the CDR3 is TGTGCCAGCAGCTTGGGACAGAAACGGGGGGTCGACGAGCAGTACTTC.

The rearrangement uses TRBV9 and TRBJ2-5; D is ambiguous. Trimming took 2 bases from V and 5 from J, leaving 10 bases between them. The CDR3 is 13 residues long. In germline, CDR1 is SGDLS, CDR2 YYNGEE. CDR3 sequence: CASSVEGRETQYF. The CDR3 region has the DNA TGTGCCAGCAGCGTCGAAGGTCGGGAGACCCAGTACTTC.

J is TRBJ2-1 and V is TRBV4-1, with 9 bases that match TRBD2. The CDR3 spans 19 residues. V shed 4 bases and J 0 bases; nucleotides not matched to a gene: 13. From germline, CDR1 is MGHRA and CDR2 YSYEKL. The CDR3 DNA sequence: TGCGCCAGCAGCCCAGTAGCGGGGGCCCCCCAAGGCTCCTACAATGAGCAGTTCTTC. This translates into CASSPVAGAPQGSYNEQFF.

The chain carries TRBV11-2 and TRBJ1-6; the D gene is possibly TRBD1 (5 bases). Germline V gives CDR1 SGHAT, CDR2 FQNNGV. Deletions cut 4 bases from V and 10 bases from J, with 20 bases between. The CDR3 loop spans 16 amino acids. The CDR3 region has the DNA TGTGCCAGCAGCTCTCGGCCGGGCAGGGCAGTCTCACCCCTCCACTTT. Translating gives CASSSRPGRAVSPLHF.